The T cell receptor (beta chain) under discussion was sequenced for a study of spatial heterogeneity in lung cancer. Study-wide findings and caveats: Detection of ubiquitous tumor TCRs in blood was higher at resection than follow-up.

V lost 0 bases and J 13 bases, leaving 16 bases between the germline ends. Germline CDR1 reads SGHTA; CDR2 reads FQGTGA. The CDR3 sequence is 14 residues long. Time point meaning: blood at routine non-recurrence follow-up after resection. In each case, whole RNA from tumor, nontumor lung or frozen PBMC was sequenced unsorted. Each CDR3 protein is one row after TCRdb ran MiXCR on the 5' RACE reads. Of approximately 50,000 distinct CDR3 sequences in the sample, 6% to 8.5% were seen once. This clonotype appeared many times. What it binds is unknown. V and J are TRBV7-3 and TRBJ2-1, with a possible D match to TRBD2 (7 bases). This sequence originates from a female donor with early-stage non-small cell lung cancer. Sequenced here: PBMCs, sampled at follow-up. The CDR3 reads CASSLTNEGGGQFF. In nucleotides, the CDR3 is TGTGCCAGCAGCTTAACGAATGAGGGCGGGGGCCAGTTCTTC.